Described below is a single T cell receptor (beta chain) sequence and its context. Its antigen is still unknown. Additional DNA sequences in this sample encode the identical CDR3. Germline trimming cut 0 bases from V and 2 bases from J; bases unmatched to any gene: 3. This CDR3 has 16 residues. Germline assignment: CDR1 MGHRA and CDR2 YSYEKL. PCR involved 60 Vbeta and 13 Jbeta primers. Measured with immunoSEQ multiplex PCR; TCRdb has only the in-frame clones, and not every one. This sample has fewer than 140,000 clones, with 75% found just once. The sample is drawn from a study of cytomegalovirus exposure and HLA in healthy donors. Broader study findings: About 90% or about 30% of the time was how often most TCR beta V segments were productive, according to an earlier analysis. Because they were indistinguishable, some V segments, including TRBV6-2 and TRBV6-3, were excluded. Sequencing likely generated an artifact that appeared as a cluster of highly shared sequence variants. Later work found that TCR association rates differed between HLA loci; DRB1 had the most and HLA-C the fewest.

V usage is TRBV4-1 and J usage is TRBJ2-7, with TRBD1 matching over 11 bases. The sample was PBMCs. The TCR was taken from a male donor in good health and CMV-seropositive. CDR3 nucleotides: TGCGCCAGCAGCCAAGATCCGGGACAGGGGGCCTACGAGCAGTACTTC. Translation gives CASSQDPGQGAYEQYF.